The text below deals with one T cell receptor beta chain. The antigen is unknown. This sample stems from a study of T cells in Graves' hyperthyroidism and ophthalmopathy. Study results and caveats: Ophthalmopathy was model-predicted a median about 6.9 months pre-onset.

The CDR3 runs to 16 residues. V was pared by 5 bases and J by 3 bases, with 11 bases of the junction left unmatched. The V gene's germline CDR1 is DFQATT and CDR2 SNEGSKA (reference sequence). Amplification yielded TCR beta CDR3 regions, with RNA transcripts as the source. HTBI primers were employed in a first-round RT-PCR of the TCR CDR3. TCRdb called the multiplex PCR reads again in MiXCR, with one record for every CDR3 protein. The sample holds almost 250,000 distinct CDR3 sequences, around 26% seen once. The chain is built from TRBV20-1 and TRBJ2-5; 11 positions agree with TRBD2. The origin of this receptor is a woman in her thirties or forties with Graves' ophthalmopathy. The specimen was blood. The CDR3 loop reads CSARIFSGRAKETQYF. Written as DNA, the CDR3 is TGCAGTGCTCGGATATTTAGCGGGAGGGCCAAAGAGACCCAGTACTTC.